One and the same sample provided the 24 T cell receptor beta chains below, sequenced in a study of blood T cell repertoires in COVID-19. Sequenced by immunoSEQ multiplex PCR; TCRdb stores in-frame clones only, minus some. The table lists tens of thousands of clones, around nine tenths of them singletons. The specimen sequenced was peripheral blood. The receptors derive from a man older than 75 with acute or convalescent COVID-19.

The V gene is TRBV19, the J gene TRBJ1-2; no firm D call. This CDR3 is 14 amino acids long. Germline CDR1 and CDR2: LNHDA and SQIVND (reference sequence). V lost 6 bases to trimming and J lost 2 bases, with 13 bases between them. The CDR3 DNA is TGTGCCAGTAGACACCACGATAACAACTATGGCTACACCTTC. Translation gives CASRHHDNNYGYTF.

The J gene is TRBJ2-6, the V gene TRBV5-5, with 8 bases matching TRBD1. Germline V gene sequence: CDR1 SGHKS, CDR2 YYEKEE (reference sequence). V was pared by 0 bases and J by 3 bases, with 8 bases of the junction left unmatched. There are 18 residues in the CDR3. This chain's CDR3 is CASSLEAGGLGGANVLTF. The CDR3 region has the DNA TGTGCCAGCAGCTTGGAGGCAGGGGGCTTGGGTGGGGCCAACGTCCTGACTTTC.

V gene TRBV25-1 combines with J gene TRBJ2-2, with D maybe TRBD1 (6 bases). The ends were cut back, 5 bases at V and 5 bases at J, with 18 bases in the middle. Per the germline V gene, CDR1 is MGHDK and CDR2 is SYGVNS. The CDR3 length is 16 residues. CDR3 residues: CASSPGNRARTGELFF. The DNA for the CDR3 is TGTGCCAGCAGTCCGGGAAACAGGGCGCGGACCGGGGAGCTGTTTTTT.

This chain links TRBV30 with TRBJ2-2; TRBD2 might be the D (5 bases). V was clipped by 2 bases and J by 6 bases, with 7 bases between them. Germline V gene lookup returns CDR1 GTSNPN and CDR2 SVGIG (reference sequence). The CDR3 sequence is 12 residues long. CDR3 nucleotide sequence: TGTGCCTGGAGTTTGGAGGCCGGGGAGCTGTTTTTT. This sequence encodes CAWSLEAGELFF.

V gene TRBV18 combines with J gene TRBJ2-7; 7 bases agree with TRBD1. The CDR3 runs 15 residues. Losses at the gene ends were 0 bases for V and 4 bases for J; bases not matched to a gene: 6. Looked up from germline, CDR1 is KGHSH and CDR2 is LQKENI. The CDR3 DNA follows: TGTGCCAGCTCACCACCAGTCTCCAGGGGGTACGAGCAGTACTTC. Protein: CASSPPVSRGYEQYF.

The chain links TRBV27 to TRBJ2-1; possibly TRBD1 for D (5 bases). V lost 3 bases and J 7 bases, leaving 16 bases between the germline ends. This CDR3 region has 15 residues. Looked up from germline, CDR1 is MNHEY and CDR2 is SMNVEV (reference sequence). CDR3 DNA sequence: TGTGCCAGCAGTTTTCTAAGGGGTTATATGAATGAGCAGTTCTTC. Amino acid sequence: CASSFLRGYMNEQFF.

V usage is TRBV7-9 and J usage is TRBJ1-5; TRBD1 aligns across 7 bases. The CDR3 extends over 14 amino acids. The junction had 2 bases not matched to a gene; V was cut back by 5 bases and J by 1 base. Germline-derived CDR1 and CDR2 are SEHNR and FQNEAQ (reference sequence). CDR3 amino acids: CASSRQGSNQPQHF. DNA of the CDR3: TGTGCCAGCAGCCGACAGGGAAGCAATCAGCCCCAGCATTTT.

CDR3 amino acids: CASSGGVSYNEQFF. DNA for the CDR3: TGCGCCAGCAGTGGGGGGGTGTCCTACAATGAGCAGTTCTTC. The chain links TRBV5-1 to TRBJ2-1, with 7 bases that match TRBD2. V lost 5 bases and J lost 1; bases outside the gene matches: 3. CDR1 and CDR2 (germline): SGHRS, YFSETQ. The CDR3 spans 14 residues.

The genes are TRBV9 and TRBJ2-7; D is uncertain. The ends were cut back, 0 bases at V and 3 bases at J, with 10 bases in the middle. The CDR3 totals 14 residues. CDR1 and CDR2 (germline): SGDLS, YYNGEE. CDR3 sequence reads: CASSVDPGYYEQYF. CDR3 bases: TGTGCCAGCAGCGTAGACCCCGGGTACTACGAGCAGTACTTC.

V gene TRBV7-9 combines with J gene TRBJ1-4, with D possibly being TRBD1 (6 bases). CDR1 SEHNR and CDR2 FQNEAQ come from the germline V gene (reference sequence). The CDR3 consists of 14 residues. The V end lost 3 bases, the J end lost 8 bases, and 13 bases lay between the germline ends. As DNA, the CDR3 is TGTGCCAGCAGCTTGAGACAGGATAAGGAAAAACTGTTTTTT. This gives the protein CASSLRQDKEKLFF.

The chain recombines TRBV12-3 or TRBV12-4 with TRBJ1-5; no clear D. The CDR3 is 12 residues long. Trimming pared 5 bases from V and 3 bases from J, leaving 5 bases between. CDR3 amino acids: CASSPINQPQHF. The DNA for the CDR3 is TGTGCCAGCAGTCCTATCAATCAGCCCCAGCATTTT.

The chain has TRBV6-1 and TRBJ1-1, with D unclear. This CDR3 spans 14 amino acids. CDR1 is MNHNS and CDR2 is SASEGT in the germline V gene. Trimming took 1 base from V and 2 from J, leaving 8 bases between them. The CDR3 sequence: CASSEDGINTEAFF. The DNA for the CDR3 is TGTGCCAGCAGTGAAGACGGGATAAACACTGAAGCTTTCTTT.

The chain recombines TRBV28 with TRBJ1-2; no definite D call. Trimming stripped 6 bases from V and 4 bases from J, with 15 bases between. Looked up from germline, CDR1 is MDHEN and CDR2 is SYDVKM. This CDR3 is 14 amino acids long. Here the CDR3 reads CASRVRFAVYGYTF. CDR3 DNA sequence: TGTGCCAGCAGGGTGAGGTTCGCAGTCTATGGCTACACCTTC.

This chain connects TRBV27 to TRBJ2-3; 9 bases are shared with TRBD1. Germline V CDR1 and CDR2: MNHEY, SMNVEV (reference sequence). The CDR3 is made up of 14 amino acids. J was trimmed by 5 bases and V by 5 bases; bases with no gene match: 5. CDR3 region: CASSHRGREDTQYF. The DNA for the CDR3 is TGTGCCAGCAGTCACAGGGGGCGGGAAGATACGCAGTATTTT.

The chain combines TRBV15 with TRBJ2-3, with TRBD1 as a possible D gene (8 bases). The germline V and J ends were trimmed by 5 bases and 2 bases, with 17 bases remaining between them. The CDR3 is 16 residues long. Germline CDR1 and CDR2: LNHNV and YYDKDF (reference sequence). The CDR3 reads CATSPRQGRATDTQYF. CDR3 coding DNA: TGTGCCACCAGCCCGCGACAGGGGAGGGCCACAGATACGCAGTATTTT.

The V call is TRBV28, the J call TRBJ1-2; a weak D match, TRBD1 (6 bases). The germline gives CDR1 MDHEN, CDR2 SYDVKM. The CDR3 loop spans 13 amino acids. Trimming cost V 6 bases and J 7 bases, with 15 bases left between them. Here the CDR3 DNA reads TGTGCCAGCAGACTACTGACAGGCTCTGGCTACACCTTC. This gives the protein CASRLLTGSGYTF.

The chain is built from TRBV18 and TRBJ2-7; 9 bases are shared with TRBD1. J was trimmed by 4 bases and V by 1 base; bases with no gene match: 8. Germline values: CDR1 KGHSH, CDR2 LQKENI. The CDR3 has 16 amino acids. CDR3 in amino acids: CASSPLGQGTTYEQYF. CDR3 nucleotides: TGTGCCAGCTCACCACTCGGACAGGGGACAACGTACGAGCAGTACTTC. Full variable domain (outside the CDR3, taken from reference TRBV18 and TRBJ2-7): NAGVMQNPRHLVRRRGQEARLRCSPMKGHSHVYWYRQLPEEGLKFMVYLQKENIIDESGMPKERFSAEFPKEGPSILRIQQVVRGDSAAYFCASSPLGQGTTYEQYFGPGTRLTVT.

This sequence joins TRBV7-9 and TRBJ2-2; possible D gene TRBD2, 5 bases. The V end lost 4 bases, the J end lost 0 bases, and 9 bases lay between the germline ends. Germline V gene sequence: CDR1 SEHNR, CDR2 FQNEAQ (reference sequence). This CDR3 spans 15 amino acids. CDR3 residues: CASSSTRANTGELFF. The CDR3 DNA reads TGTGCCAGCAGCTCCACTAGGGCGAACACCGGGGAGCTGTTTTTT.

The chain's CDR3 is CATRTGVPNTEAFF. The CDR3 coding sequence is TGTGCCACTAGGACAGGGGTCCCTAACACTGAAGCTTTCTTT. The rearrangement joins TRBV19 to TRBJ1-1, with TRBD1 identical over 9 bases. Trimming at V came to 10 bases and at J to 2 bases, leaving 8 bases not matched to a gene. This CDR3 contains 14 residues. Germline CDR1 LNHDA, CDR2 SQIVND (reference sequence).

This chain links TRBV3-1 (or the pseudogene TRBV3-2) with TRBJ1-2; tentatively, D is TRBD1 (5 bases). The germline V gene has CDR1 LGHDT and CDR2 YNNKEL (reference sequence). V lost 5 bases to trimming and J lost 8 bases, with 15 bases between them. CDR3 size: 13 residues. CDR3 sequence reads: CASSRGGGNGYTF. CDR3 DNA sequence: TGTGCCAGCAGCAGGGGAGGAGGGAACGGCTACACCTTC.

The chain has TRBV7-2 and TRBJ1-5; D not resolved. The CDR3 is 13 residues long. The germline V gene encodes CDR1 SGHTA and CDR2 FQGNSA. V gave up 5 bases and J gave up 5 bases, with 10 bases separating them. The CDR3 spells CASSGIGYQPQHF. CDR3 sequence (DNA): TGTGCCAGCAGCGGTATCGGGTATCAGCCCCAGCATTTT.

The chain has TRBV6-5 and TRBJ1-4; tentatively, D is TRBD1 (5 bases). Germline assignment: CDR1 MNHEY and CDR2 SVGAGI. CDR3 length: 15 residues. Trimming pared 7 bases from V and 0 bases from J, leaving 12 bases between. The CDR3 reads CASTPGGATNEKLFF. The CDR3 bases are TGTGCCAGCACCCCGGGGGGGGCAACTAATGAAAAACTGTTTTTT.

V and J are TRBV7-2 and TRBJ2-7; TRBD1 matches 7 bases. Trimming at V came to 3 bases and at J to 4 bases, leaving 9 bases not matched to a gene. Germline V gene data show CDR1 as SGHTA and CDR2 as FQGNSA. The CDR3 loop spans 15 amino acids. Here the CDR3 reads CASSLGVTGWYEQYF. The CDR3 DNA sequence: TGTGCCAGCAGCTTGGGAGTGACAGGGTGGTACGAGCAGTACTTC.

CDR3 nucleotide sequence: TGTGCCAGCTCCGGACAGGACCCCACTGAAGCTTTCTTT. Its protein product is CASSGQDPTEAFF. This chain joins TRBV11-2 and TRBJ1-1; TRBD1 matches 7 bases. V shed 8 bases and J 4 bases; nucleotides not matched to a gene: 7. The CDR3 is 13 amino acids. Per the germline V gene, CDR1 is SGHAT and CDR2 is FQNNGV.